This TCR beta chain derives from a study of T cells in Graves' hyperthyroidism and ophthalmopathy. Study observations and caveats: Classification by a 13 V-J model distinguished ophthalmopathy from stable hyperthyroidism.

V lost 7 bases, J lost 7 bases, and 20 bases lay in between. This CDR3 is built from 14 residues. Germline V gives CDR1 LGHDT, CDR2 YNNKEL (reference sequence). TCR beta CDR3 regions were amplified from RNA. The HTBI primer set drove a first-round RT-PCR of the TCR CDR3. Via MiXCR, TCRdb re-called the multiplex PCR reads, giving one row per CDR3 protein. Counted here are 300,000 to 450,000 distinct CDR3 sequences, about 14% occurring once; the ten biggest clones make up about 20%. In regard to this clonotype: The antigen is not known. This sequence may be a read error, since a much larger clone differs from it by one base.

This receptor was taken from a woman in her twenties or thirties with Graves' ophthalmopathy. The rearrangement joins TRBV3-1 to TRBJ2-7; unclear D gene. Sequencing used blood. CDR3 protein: CASMGDQTANEQYF. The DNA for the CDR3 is TGTGCCAGCATGGGTGACCAAACTGCGAATGAGCAGTACTTC.